This TCR beta chain was sequenced in a study of response to subunit inactivated influenza vaccine. This CDR3 has 13 amino acids. Germline V gene data show CDR1 as SQVTM and CDR2 as ANQGSEA. V was shortened by 4 bases and J by 0 bases, with 10 bases between the two germline ends. TCRdb itself ran the RT-PCR reads through MiXCR, one entry per CDR3 protein. There are 300,000 to 350,000 distinct CDR3 sequences in the sample; less than 25% occur only once, and 10% to 13% lies in the top ten. Worth noting for this clonotype: Its antigen is unknown.

Whole-study findings and limits: After each seasonal influenza vaccination, few new T cells are recruited, the authors suggested.

V and J are TRBV29-1 and TRBJ2-7, with D possibly being TRBD2 (6 bases). This TCR was sampled from a man between 50 and 69 years old who received an inactivated influenza vaccine. This specimen consisted of PBMCs from blood, obtained 21 months after vaccination. This CDR3 is CSVGSGSSYEQYF. The CDR3 region has the DNA TGCAGCGTTGGATCCGGGAGCTCCTACGAGCAGTACTTC.